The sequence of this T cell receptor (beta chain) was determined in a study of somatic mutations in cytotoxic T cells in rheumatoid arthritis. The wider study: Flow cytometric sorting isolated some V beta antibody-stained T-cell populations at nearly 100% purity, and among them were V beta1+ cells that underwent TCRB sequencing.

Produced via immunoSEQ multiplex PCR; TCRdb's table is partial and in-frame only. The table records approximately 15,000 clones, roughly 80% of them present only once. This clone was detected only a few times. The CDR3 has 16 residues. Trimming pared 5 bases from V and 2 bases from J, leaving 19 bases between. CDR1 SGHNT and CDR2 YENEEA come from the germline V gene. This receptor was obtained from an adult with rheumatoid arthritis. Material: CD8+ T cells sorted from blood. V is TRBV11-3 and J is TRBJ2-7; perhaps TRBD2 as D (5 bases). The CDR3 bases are TGTGCCAGCAGCCCTCCCCTTTCGGGGTTCACCTACGAGCAGTACTTC. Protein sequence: CASSPPLSGFTYEQYF. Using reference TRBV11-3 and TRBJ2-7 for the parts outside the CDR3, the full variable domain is EAGVVQSPRYKIIEKKQPVAFWCNPISGHNTLYWYLQNLGQGPELLIRYENEEAVDDSQLPKDRFSAERLKGVDSTLKIQPAELGDSAVYLCASSPPLSGFTYEQYFGPGTRLTVT.